What follows are 15 T cell receptor beta chains derived from one specimen sequenced in a study of cytomegalovirus exposure and HLA in healthy donors. PCR was performed using 60 Vbeta and 13 Jbeta primers. Using immunoSEQ multiplex PCR, the repertoire was profiled, and TCRdb retains in-frame clones only, with some absent. The sample consists of about 140,000 clones, approximately 84% of them appearing once. Sequenced material: PBMCs. All receptors derive from a woman between 40 and 55 years old in good health and CMV-seronegative.

The chain joins TRBV9 to TRBJ2-7; 11 bases agree with TRBD1. The CDR3 runs to 15 residues. CDR1 and CDR2 from the germline V gene are SGDLS and YYNGEE. With 0 bases clipped from V and 6 bases from J, the junction kept 5 bases outside the gene matches. The CDR3 sequence: CASSVGGQGGSEQYF. CDR3 in DNA: TGTGCCAGCAGCGTAGGGGGACAGGGGGGTTCCGAGCAGTACTTC.

The chain recombines TRBV5-1 with TRBJ2-5, with TRBD2 matching over 12 bases. Germline V gene sequence: CDR1 SGHRS, CDR2 YFSETQ. The CDR3 has 17 residues. J was trimmed by 5 bases and V by 4 bases; bases with no gene match: 12. The CDR3 DNA reads TGCGCCAGCAGCCCGCGCCCGACTAGCGGGAGTGGGGAGACCCAGTACTTC. It yields the protein CASSPRPTSGSGETQYF.

The V call is TRBV27, the J call TRBJ2-2; D uncertain. The length of the CDR3 is 14 residues. Trimming cost V 6 bases and J 6 bases, with 14 bases left between them. Germline V gives CDR1 MNHEY, CDR2 SMNVEV (reference sequence). Here the CDR3 DNA reads TGTGCCAGCAGATTGTTCGGAGTGCCCGGGGAGCTGTTTTTT. Translation gives CASRLFGVPGELFF.

The gene calls are TRBV5-1 and TRBJ1-1; D gene ambiguous. CDR3 length: 14 amino acids. V lost 0 bases to trimming and J lost 2 bases, with 8 bases between them. CDR1 is SGHRS and CDR2 is YFSETQ in the germline V gene. The CDR3 DNA sequence: TGCGCCAGCAGCTTGGGGGGAGGTAACACTGAAGCTTTCTTT. Its translation is CASSLGGGNTEAFF.

V and J are TRBV30 and TRBJ2-7; weak D call: TRBD2 (6 bases). Between the trimmed V and J ends, which lost 0 bases and 9 bases, there was a span of 15 bases. CDR1 is GTSNPN, CDR2 SVGIG, per germline (reference sequence). This CDR3 contains 13 residues. The CDR3 nucleotides read TGTGCCTGGAGTGTACCCGGGAGCAGAGGGCAGTACTTC. Translated: CAWSVPGSRGQYF.

Written as DNA, the CDR3 is TGTGCCAGCAGCGTAGGGGGGACAGCCTACGAGCAGTACTTC. Encoded protein: CASSVGGTAYEQYF. The rearrangement joins TRBV9 to TRBJ2-7; 7 bases are shared with TRBD1. Trimming cost V 0 bases and J 2 bases; bases outside gene matches: 2. The CDR3 runs 14 residues. Germline V gene lookup returns CDR1 SGDLS and CDR2 YYNGEE.

This clone was recorded a few times. The V call is TRBV18, the J call TRBJ2-7; D may be TRBD1 (7 bases). The CDR3 runs 16 residues. The V and J ends lost 1 base and 7 bases respectively, with 20 bases between them. Germline V CDR1 and CDR2: KGHSH, LQKENI. CDR3 protein: CASSPLTGGGSGEQYF. DNA for the CDR3: TGTGCCAGCTCACCACTAACCGGAGGGGGCTCGGGGGAGCAGTACTTC.

There are a few counts of this clone. This chain uses TRBV7-8 with TRBJ1-5; D not certain. This CDR3 has 14 residues. V was cut by 4 bases and J by 0 bases, with 7 bases left in between. Germline V gives CDR1 SGHVS, CDR2 FQNEAQ. The CDR3 DNA is TGTGCCAGCAGCTATCTAACTAGCAATCAGCCCCAGCATTTT. It specifies CASSYLTSNQPQHF.

This chain uses TRBV7-2 with TRBJ2-1; D perhaps matches TRBD1 (6 bases). The CDR3 is 13 residues long. The V end was cut by 1 base, the J end by 12 bases, with 13 bases between. The germline gives CDR1 SGHTA, CDR2 FQGNSA. The CDR3 sequence is CASSLVRGEGQFF. CDR3 coding DNA: TGTGCCAGCAGCTTAGTCAGGGGAGAGGGGCAGTTCTTC.

This sequence joins TRBV5-1 and TRBJ2-1; D remains ambiguous. The CDR3 loop spans 16 amino acids. Trimming took off 4 bases at V and 4 bases at J, with 18 bases between the two ends. Germline V gene sequence: CDR1 SGHRS, CDR2 YFSETQ. CDR3 region: CASSPRVPPPYNEQFF. CDR3 DNA sequence: TGCGCCAGCAGCCCCCGGGTGCCGCCACCTTACAATGAGCAGTTCTTC. Full variable domain (remainder filled in from reference TRBV5-1 and TRBJ2-1): KAGVTQTPRYLIKTRGQQVTLSCSPISGHRSVSWYQQTPGQGLQFLFEYFSETQRNKGNFPGRFSGRQFSNSRSEMNVSTLELGDSALYLCASSPRVPPPYNEQFFGPGTRLTVL.

The chain uses TRBV28 and TRBJ1-5; 9 bases agree with TRBD1. Germline CDR1 MDHEN, CDR2 SYDVKM. The V and J ends lost 5 bases and 3 bases, in that order; junction bases with no gene match: 8. This CDR3 region has 16 residues. CDR3 sequence (DNA): TGTGCCAGCAGTGAACCCGGGACAGGGAACAATCAGCCCCAGCATTTT. Translating gives CASSEPGTGNNQPQHF. The variable domain in full, with the rest retrieved from reference TRBV28 and TRBJ1-5, is DVKVTQSSRYLVKRTGEKVFLECVQDMDHENMFWYRQDPGLGLRLIYFSYDVKMKEKGDIPEGYSVSREKKERFSLILESASTNQTSMYLCASSEPGTGNNQPQHFGDGTRLSIL.

The V gene is TRBV10-1, the J gene TRBJ2-3; 7 bases fit TRBD2. V lost 6 bases to trimming and J lost 2 bases; unmatched junction nucleotides: 17. The CDR3 has 18 residues. Germline CDR1 WNHNN, CDR2 SYGVQD (reference sequence). The CDR3 nucleotides read TGCGCCAGCAGAACGTATAGGTCTAGCGGACTGCCCACAGATACGCAGTATTTT. Translating gives CASRTYRSSGLPTDTQYF.

This chain links TRBV28 with TRBJ2-1; the match to TRBD2 covers 7 bases. V dropped 2 bases and J dropped 3; count of bases not matched to a gene: 1. Germline V gives CDR1 MDHEN, CDR2 SYDVKM. The CDR3 runs 14 residues. The CDR3, as DNA: TGTGCCAGCAGTTTAAGCGGGGTCTACAATGAGCAGTTCTTC. This translates into CASSLSGVYNEQFF.

This clone was seen once. V and J are TRBV7-3 and TRBJ2-1; no clear D. The V and J ends lost 4 bases and 9 bases respectively, with 7 bases between them. The germline V gene has CDR1 SGHTA and CDR2 FQGTGA. The CDR3 has 11 residues. The CDR3 DNA reads as TGTGCCAGCAGCTACTTGAGTGAGCAGTTCTTC. This codes for CASSYLSEQFF. The complete variable domain, with remaining parts taken from reference TRBV7-3 and TRBJ2-1, reads GAGVSQTPSNKVTEKGKYVELRCDPISGHTALYWYRQSLGQGPEFLIYFQGTGAADDSGLPNDRFFAVRPEGSVSTLKIQRTERGDSAVYLCASSYLSEQFFGPGTRLTVL.

The V gene is TRBV6-1, the J gene TRBJ2-2; 7 bases map to TRBD2. This CDR3 is built from 17 residues. CDR1 is MNHNS and CDR2 is SASEGT in the germline V gene. Germline trimming cut 0 bases from V and 4 bases from J; bases unmatched to any gene: 8. CDR3 DNA: TGTGCCAGCAGTGAAGCGAAGGGTATAGCGGGCACCGGGGAGCTGTTTTTT. Translation: CASSEAKGIAGTGELFF.